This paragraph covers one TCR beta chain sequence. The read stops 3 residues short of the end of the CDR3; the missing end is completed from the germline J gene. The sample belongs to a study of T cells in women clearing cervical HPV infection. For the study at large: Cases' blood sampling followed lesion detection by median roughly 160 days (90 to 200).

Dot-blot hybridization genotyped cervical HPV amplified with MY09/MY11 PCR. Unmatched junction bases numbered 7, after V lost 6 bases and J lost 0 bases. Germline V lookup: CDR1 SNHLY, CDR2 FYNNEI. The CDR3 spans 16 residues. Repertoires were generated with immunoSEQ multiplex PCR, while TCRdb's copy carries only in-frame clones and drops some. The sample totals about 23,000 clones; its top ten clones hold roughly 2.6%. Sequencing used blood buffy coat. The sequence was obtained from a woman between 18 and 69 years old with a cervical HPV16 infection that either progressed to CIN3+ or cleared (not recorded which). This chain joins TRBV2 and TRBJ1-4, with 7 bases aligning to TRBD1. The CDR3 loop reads CASSRDRVTTNEKLFF. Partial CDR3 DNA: TGTGCCAGCAGCCGGGACAGAGTTACAACTAATGAAAAA. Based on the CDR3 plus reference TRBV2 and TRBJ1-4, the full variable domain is EPEVTQTPSHQVTQMGQEVILRCVPISNHLYFYWYRQILGQKVEFLVSFYNNEISEKSEIFDDQFSVERPDGSNFTLKIRSTKLEDSAMYFCASSRDRVTTNEKLFFGSGTQLSVL.